The 24 T cell receptor beta chains listed next were all sequenced from one sample in a study of cytomegalovirus exposure and HLA in healthy donors. A multiplex PCR was run with 60 Vbeta primers and 13 Jbeta primers. Sequencing used immunoSEQ multiplex PCR; TCRdb keeps in-frame clones, though not all of them. The sample gives under 150,000 clones, around 73% of which show up once; 1.3% is in the top ten. The sample was PBMCs. Source of these receptors: a woman between 40 and 50 years old in good health and CMV-seronegative.

The chain links TRBV12-5 to TRBJ1-3; D is unresolved. Germline assignment: CDR1 LGHNT and CDR2 FRNRAP. This CDR3 region has 14 residues. Trimming took 8 bases from V and 0 from J, leaving 11 bases between them. The DNA of the CDR3 is TGTGCTAGTTCAGGACTGAGCTCTGGAAACACCATATATTTT. Amino acids: CASSGLSSGNTIYF. The variable domain in full, completed from reference TRBV12-5 and TRBJ1-3, reads DARVTQTPRHKVTEMGQEVTMRCQPILGHNTVFWYRQTMMQGLELLAYFRNRAPLDDSGMPKDRFSAEMPDATLATLKIQPSEPRDSAVYFCASSGLSSGNTIYFGEGSWLTVV.

With regard to this clone: Other DNA sequences from this sample encode an identical CDR3 as well. This chain connects TRBV5-1 to TRBJ2-5; the match to TRBD1 covers 8 bases. J gave up 5 bases and V 4 bases, and 10 bases lay outside the gene matches. The length of the CDR3 is 15 residues. From germline, CDR1 is SGHRS and CDR2 YFSETQ. The CDR3 reads CASSPPGQGGETQYF. CDR3 coding DNA: TGCGCCAGCAGCCCCCCTGGACAGGGTGGGGAGACCCAGTACTTC. Based on the CDR3 plus reference TRBV5-1 and TRBJ2-5, the full variable domain is KAGVTQTPRYLIKTRGQQVTLSCSPISGHRSVSWYQQTPGQGLQFLFEYFSETQRNKGNFPGRFSGRQFSNSRSEMNVSTLELGDSALYLCASSPPGQGGETQYFGPGTRLLVL.

The V call is TRBV2, the J call TRBJ2-3, with D unclear. The CDR3 runs to 13 residues. Looked up from germline, CDR1 is SNHLY and CDR2 is FYNNEI. V was cut by 2 bases and J by 3 bases, with 6 bases left in between. CDR3 DNA: TGTGCCAGCAGTGAATCTCTAACAGATACGCAGTATTTT. This codes for CASSESLTDTQYF.

The chain employs TRBV7-9 and TRBJ1-5; possibly TRBD1 for D (6 bases). V lost 1 base and J 2 bases, leaving 9 bases between the germline ends. CDR1 and CDR2 from the germline V gene are SEHNR and FQNEAQ (reference sequence). The CDR3 length is 15 residues. In DNA form, the CDR3 reads TGTGCCAGCAGCTTAGGGTCAGGGGGCAATCAGCCCCAGCATTTT. Its translation: CASSLGSGGNQPQHF.

The chain carries TRBV6-5 and TRBJ1-1, with D maybe TRBD1 (6 bases). V gave up 2 bases and J gave up 3 bases, with 13 bases separating them. In germline, CDR1 is MNHEY, CDR2 SVGAGI. The CDR3 is 15 amino acids. The CDR3: CASSYTWDKDTEAFF. The CDR3 nucleotides read TGTGCCAGCAGTTACACGTGGGACAAAGACACTGAAGCTTTCTTT.

J is TRBJ2-6 and V is TRBV9, with TRBD2 identical over 8 bases. CDR1 and CDR2 (germline): SGDLS, YYNGEE. The CDR3 has 17 amino acids. V dropped 4 bases and J dropped 0; count of bases not matched to a gene: 6. CDR3 amino acids: CASSPGGRSSGANVLTF. CDR3 nucleotide sequence: TGTGCCAGCAGCCCGGGGGGGCGGAGCTCTGGGGCCAACGTCCTGACTTTC.

J is TRBJ2-3 and V is TRBV7-3, with 9 nucleotides matching TRBD1. V was pared by 5 bases and J by 8 bases, with 11 bases of the junction left unmatched. CDR1 is SGHTA and CDR2 is FQGTGA in the germline V gene. The CDR3 is 15 amino acids. The CDR3 spells CASSQQGAGEGTQYF. The CDR3 DNA reads TGTGCCAGCAGCCAACAGGGGGCGGGGGAAGGTACGCAGTATTTT.

The chain combines TRBV18 with TRBJ1-5; 7 positions agree with TRBD1. CDR1 and CDR2 (germline): KGHSH, LQKENI. CDR3 length: 13 amino acids. With V trimmed by 5 bases and J by 7 bases, 5 bases remained unmatched. This CDR3 is CASSRQGRQPQHF. The CDR3 DNA reads TGTGCCAGCTCAAGACAGGGTCGCCAGCCCCAGCATTTT.

Written as DNA, the CDR3 is TGTGCCAGCAGCTTGTGGGGGGTCGGAACTGAAGCTTTCTTT. As protein: CASSLWGVGTEAFF. The rearrangement joins TRBV5-4 to TRBJ1-1; TRBD1 might be the D (5 bases). The CDR3 is 14 residues long. Germline assignment: CDR1 SGHNT and CDR2 YYREEE (reference sequence). V was shortened by 1 base and J by 5 bases, with 12 bases between the two germline ends.

J is TRBJ2-7 and V is TRBV13; D possibly corresponds to TRBD2 (5 bases). CDR1 and CDR2 from the germline V gene are PRHDT and FYEKMQ (reference sequence). Trimming removed 4 bases from V and 0 bases from J, with 13 bases in between. This CDR3 comprises 15 residues. In DNA form, the CDR3 reads TGTGCCAGCAGCTCTCGGGGAAGGAGCTCCTACGAGCAGTACTTC. Its translation: CASSSRGRSSYEQYF.

The chain is built from TRBV19 and TRBJ1-1; TRBD1 matches 12 bases. Germline V gene sequence: CDR1 LNHDA, CDR2 SQIVND (reference sequence). The CDR3 is 16 residues long. Unmatched junction bases numbered 9, after V lost 6 bases and J lost 4 bases. The CDR3 sequence is CASSRDRGRLGTEAFF. DNA for the CDR3: TGTGCCAGTAGCCGGGACAGGGGGCGCTTGGGCACTGAAGCTTTCTTT.

The chain uses TRBV7-2 and TRBJ2-5, with 8 bases lining up with TRBD1. J was trimmed by 5 bases and V by 2 bases; bases with no gene match: 7. Germline loops: CDR1 SGHTA, CDR2 FQGNSA. The CDR3 is 15 amino acids. Here the CDR3 reads CASSLTQGAGETQYF. CDR3 nucleotide sequence: TGTGCCAGCAGCTTAACCCAGGGGGCGGGGGAGACCCAGTACTTC.

The genes are TRBV6-6 and TRBJ1-2; D unresolved. This CDR3 has 13 residues. The V gene's germline CDR1 is MNHNY and CDR2 SVGAGI (reference sequence). Trimming took 5 bases from V and 3 from J, leaving 10 bases between them. The CDR3 DNA is TGTGCCAGCAGTCCATTCGGGGACTATGGCTACACCTTC. This translates into CASSPFGDYGYTF.

The chain combines TRBV2 with TRBJ2-7, with 7 bases lining up with TRBD1. This CDR3 has 15 residues. CDR1 is SNHLY and CDR2 is FYNNEI in the germline V gene. J lost 2 bases, V lost 0 bases, and 4 bases had no gene match. The CDR3 sequence: CASSEAGDRPYEQYF. The CDR3 nucleotides read TGTGCCAGCAGTGAAGCAGGGGACAGACCCTACGAGCAGTACTTC.

The V and J genes are TRBV6-6 and TRBJ1-5; the match to TRBD1 covers 8 bases. The V segment lost 7 bases and the J segment 0 bases; nucleotides outside the gene matches: 8. The CDR3 sequence is 16 residues long. Germline assignment: CDR1 MNHNY and CDR2 SVGAGI (reference sequence). CDR3 nucleotide sequence: TGTGCCAGCACTAAGGGACAGGACCATAGCAATCAGCCCCAGCATTTT. It codes for CASTKGQDHSNQPQHF.

The chain uses TRBV11-2 and TRBJ2-1; D not certain. Germline V gene sequence: CDR1 SGHAT, CDR2 FQNNGV. Trimming cost V 0 bases and J 2 bases, with 2 bases left between them. The CDR3 consists of 13 residues. CDR3 amino acids: CASSLDTYNEQFF. CDR3 coding DNA: TGTGCCAGCAGCTTAGACACCTACAATGAGCAGTTCTTC.

This chain links TRBV9 with TRBJ1-5; D is possibly TRBD1 (6 bases). Trimming shortened V by 4 bases and J by 6 bases, and 11 bases separated the two germline ends. In germline, CDR1 is SGDLS, CDR2 YYNGEE. There are 13 residues in the CDR3. CDR3 coding DNA: TGTGCCAGCAGCTCTGCAGGGGTTCAGCCCCAGCATTTT. Translating gives CASSSAGVQPQHF.

This clone was picked up one time. The same CDR3 arises from other DNA sequences in this sample as well. V usage is TRBV6-4 and J usage is TRBJ1-1; 7 nucleotides agree with TRBD1. The V segment lost 6 bases and the J segment 4 bases; nucleotides outside the gene matches: 8. The germline gives CDR1 MRHNA, CDR2 SNTAGT. This CDR3 comprises 14 residues. The chain's CDR3 is CASRRQGSSTEAFF. The CDR3 coding sequence is TGTGCCAGCAGAAGACAGGGATCAAGCACTGAAGCTTTCTTT.

The chain recombines TRBV11-2 with TRBJ2-5; D may be TRBD1 (5 bases). This CDR3 region has 15 residues. Germline lookup yields CDR1 SGHAT and CDR2 FQNNGV. Trimming removed 4 bases at V and 5 bases at J, with 17 bases between. The CDR3 spells CASSSPSRGGETQYF. The CDR3 DNA reads as TGTGCCAGCAGCTCCCCCAGTAGGGGTGGGGAGACCCAGTACTTC.

The rearrangement joins TRBV4-1 to TRBJ1-1; D gene ambiguous. Germline V CDR1 and CDR2: MGHRA, YSYEKL. This CDR3 has 12 residues. The V and J ends lost 6 bases and 1 base respectively, with 6 bases between them. CDR3 sequence: CASRTTNTEAFF. DNA of the CDR3: TGCGCCAGCAGAACAACGAACACTGAAGCTTTCTTT.

This chain joins TRBV13 and TRBJ2-2; TRBD2 matches 16 bases. The ends lost 5 bases at V and 0 bases at J; junction bases unmatched: 9. The CDR3 is 20 amino acids. CDR1 is PRHDT and CDR2 is FYEKMQ in the germline V gene (reference sequence). The CDR3 DNA sequence: TGTGCCAGCAGCCAACGTCCCGGGACTAGCGGGGGGGCGAACACCGGGGAGCTGTTTTTT. It encodes CASSQRPGTSGGANTGELFF.

The rearrangement uses TRBV7-9 and TRBJ2-7; 13 bases are a match to TRBD2. Germline CDR1 SEHNR, CDR2 FQNEAQ (reference sequence). The CDR3 sequence is 16 residues long. With 5 bases clipped from V and 4 bases from J, the junction kept 8 bases outside the gene matches. CDR3 in DNA: TGTGCCAGCAGCAGCGGGACTAGCGGGGACCTTTACGAGCAGTACTTC. Residues: CASSSGTSGDLYEQYF.

CDR3 sequence reads: CASGHGIPYEQYF. DNA of the CDR3: TGTGCTAGTGGTCACGGGATTCCCTACGAGCAGTACTTC. V usage is TRBV12-5 and J usage is TRBJ2-7; D perhaps matches TRBD2 (5 bases). The CDR3 totals 13 residues. Trimming removed 5 bases from V and 2 bases from J, with 10 bases in between. Germline V gene sequence: CDR1 LGHNT, CDR2 FRNRAP.

V usage is TRBV29-1 and J usage is TRBJ2-7, with TRBD2 matching 7 bases. TRBJ2-5 explains the end of the DNA better; the J call may be wrong. The CDR3 length is 10 residues. The V gene's germline CDR1 is SQVTM and CDR2 ANQGSEA. This CDR3 is CSVGEGTQYF. CDR3 bases: TGCAGCGTTGGGGAGGGGACCCAGTACTTC.